This T cell receptor beta chain was recovered during a study of human T cells and chemical hapten exposure. This CDR3 spans 17 amino acids. From germline, CDR1 is DFQATT and CDR2 SNEGSKA (reference sequence). V was pared by 0 bases and J by 8 bases, with 13 bases of the junction left unmatched. This clonotype appeared many times. TCRdb ran MiXCR on the RACE reads and lists one entry per CDR3 protein. The sample contains under 100,000 distinct CDR3 sequences, 8.5% of which appear only once. Described time point: pre-sensitization, week 0. Treatment here: therapeutic diphenylcyclopropenone sensitization with weekly scalp DPC. Someone pulled total RNA out of unfractionated whole blood.

This rearrangement joins TRBV20-1 to TRBJ2-1; 10 nucleotides align to TRBD2. This clonotype was sampled from a middle-aged man with alopecia areata. Some clones in this sample may be carry-over from other donors' samples. The sequencing used whole blood, collected in connection with sensitization to the hapten diphenylcyclopropenone (DPC). CDR3 sequence (DNA): TGCAGTGCTAGAGATTATTTTCCTAGCGGGAGTGGGTATGAGCAGTTCTTC. Protein sequence: CSARDYFPSGSGYEQFF.